Here is one T cell receptor (beta chain) with its context. What it recognizes is unknown. Assay used: immunoSEQ multiplex PCR; TCRdb lists only in-frame clones, some missing. Counted here are over 150,000 clones, 85% occurring once; the ten biggest clones make up roughly 15%. The trim removed 7 bases at V and 4 bases at J, leaving 6 bases unmatched. This CDR3 contains 14 residues. Germline CDR1 and CDR2: SNHLY and FYNNEI. This entry is derived from a study of cytomegalovirus exposure and HLA in healthy donors. General observations from the study: Cytomegalovirus association was assigned to 170 or so TCR beta chains. First-cohort TCR clusters were later found to tend to co-occur in the 120 or so validation repertoires. A few chains tied to CMV proved CMV antigen-specific in vitro.

This sequence originates from a young man in good health and CMV-seropositive. Specimen: PBMCs. The V gene is TRBV2, the J gene TRBJ2-1; 8 bases match TRBD2. The CDR3 is CASKRESTYNEQFF. CDR3 nucleotide sequence: TGTGCCAGCAAGCGGGAGTCTACTTACAATGAGCAGTTCTTC.